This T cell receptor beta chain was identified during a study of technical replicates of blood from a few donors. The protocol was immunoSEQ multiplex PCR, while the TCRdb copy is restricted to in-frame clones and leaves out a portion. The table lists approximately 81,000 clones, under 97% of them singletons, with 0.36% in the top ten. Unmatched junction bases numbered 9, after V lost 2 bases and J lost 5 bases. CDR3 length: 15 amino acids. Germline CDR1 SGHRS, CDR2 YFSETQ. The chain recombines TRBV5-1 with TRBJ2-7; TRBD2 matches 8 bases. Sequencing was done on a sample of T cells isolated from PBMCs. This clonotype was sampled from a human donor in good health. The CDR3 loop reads CASSFRSGSGDEQYF. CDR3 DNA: TGCGCCAGCAGCTTTCGGAGCGGGAGTGGGGACGAGCAGTACTTC. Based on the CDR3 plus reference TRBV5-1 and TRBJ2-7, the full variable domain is KAGVTQTPRYLIKTRGQQVTLSCSPISGHRSVSWYQQTPGQGLQFLFEYFSETQRNKGNFPGRFSGRQFSNSRSEMNVSTLELGDSALYLCASSFRSGSGDEQYFGPGTRLTVT.